This T cell receptor beta chain was sequenced for a study of T cell changes during pregnancy in multiple sclerosis (dated by TCRdb to the late 2010s). Regarding the research as a whole: The study examined how the T cell repertoire changed over the course of pregnancy in women with multiple sclerosis.

From V the trimming removes 1 base and from J it removes 8 bases, while the gene matches leave 7 bases of the junction unaccounted for. The CDR3 starts with the cysteine, ends with the phenylalanine, and has 15 residues. The retained sequence is limited to the CDR3, 45 bases, with the frame set at the first base. The germline V gene (reference sequence) specifies LNHDA as CDR1 and SQIVND as CDR2. Of note for this clone: Which antigen it targets is not known. No base-level quality is on record; no much larger clone is a single base apart.

Receptor amplification or capture employed the immunoSEQ multiplex PCR assay. TCRdb stores this immuneACCESS table with in-frame sequences only. Part of the clones is absent; in the studies checked, under half of the shortfall reflects unresolved V genes, and no reason is known for the rest. In this sample the table shows approximately 48,000 clones, under 95% of which occur a single time. The ten largest make up 5.5% of the sample. The chain couples TRBV19 to TRBJ1-4, with 7 junctional bases fitting TRBD1. This TCR was sampled from a female donor with multiple sclerosis, enrolled in a pregnancy study. The sample in question was CD8+ T cells from peripheral blood mononuclear cells, obtained before pregnancy. The CDR3 corresponds to CASSIGQGRREKLFF. The DNA reads TGTGCCAGTAGTATAGGACAGGGTAGAAGGGAAAAACTGTTTTTT. The variable domain in full, with residues beyond the CDR3 obtained from the reference TRBV19 and TRBJ1-4 genes, is DGGITQSPKYLFRKEGQNVTLSCEQNLNHDAMYWYRQDPGQGLRLIYYSQIVNDFQKGDIAEGYSVSREKKESFPLTVTSAQKNPTAFYLCASSIGQGRREKLFFGSGTQLSVL.